Listed here is a single TCR beta chain. These data originate in a study of control samples from healthy donors and cancer patients. The CDR3 is 13 residues long. Trimming removed 4 bases at V and 7 bases at J, with 11 bases between. Looked up from germline, CDR1 is SGHDT and CDR2 is YYEEEE. Assay: immunoSEQ multiplex PCR; the TCRdb copy retains only in-frame clones and omits some. The profile shows about 140,000 clones, approximately 94% of them singletons. This clonotype was obtained from a middle-aged man in good health. What was sequenced was blood. The chain joins TRBV5-6 to TRBJ1-4; D may be TRBD1 (6 bases). The CDR3 reads CASSPGGREKLFF. CDR3 DNA sequence: TGTGCCAGCAGCCCGGGGGGGCGTGAAAAACTGTTTTTT.